The source of this T cell receptor beta chain is a study of T cell responses to AZD1222 COVID-19 vaccine. Libraries were prepared by immunoSEQ multiplex PCR; TCRdb keeps only in-frame clonotypes and omits some of them. The sample contains some 140,000 clones, about 87% of which appear only once. The V gene lost 1 base and the J gene lost 5 bases, with 11 bases spanning the gap. The CDR3 spans 14 residues. CDR1 is MNHNS, CDR2 SASEGT, per germline. This TCR was sampled from an adult in good health. Specimen: peripheral blood, collected on day 0 of AZD1222 vaccination. The chain links TRBV6-1 to TRBJ1-2, with TRBD1 as a possible D gene (5 bases). The CDR3 nucleotides are TGTGCCAGCAGTGAAGAGGGCAGGGCGTATGGCTACACCTTC. Its translation: CASSEEGRAYGYTF.